What follows are 16 T cell receptor beta chains derived from one specimen sequenced in a study of cytomegalovirus exposure and HLA in healthy donors. 60 Vbeta and 13 Jbeta primers were used in PCR. Sequencing used immunoSEQ multiplex PCR; TCRdb keeps in-frame clones, though not all of them. The top ten hold about 2% of the sample, which has around 150,000 clones, over 80% seen once. Source material: PBMCs. Receptors were obtained from a human donor in good health.

V and J are TRBV4-2 and TRBJ1-6; D is unresolved. Trimming left V 0 bases short and J 9 bases short, with 15 bases between. The CDR3 sequence is 16 residues long. The germline CDR1 and CDR2 sequences are LGHNA and YNFKEQ. As DNA, the CDR3 is TGTGCCAGCAGCCAAGATCGGGAGCCCGGAGGTTCACCCCTCCACTTT. Amino acids: CASSQDREPGGSPLHF.

This chain joins TRBV6-5 and TRBJ1-1; possibly TRBD1 for D (6 bases). Between the trimmed V and J ends, which lost 4 bases and 0 bases, there was a span of 6 bases. Germline V gene lookup returns CDR1 MNHEY and CDR2 SVGAGI. CDR3 size: 13 residues. The CDR3 nucleotides are TGTGCCAGCAGTTGGACAGTGAACACTGAAGCTTTCTTT. It codes for CASSWTVNTEAFF.

This chain links TRBV5-4 with TRBJ2-7; 7 nucleotides match TRBD2. CDR3 length: 14 residues. Trimming removed 2 bases from V and 4 bases from J; junction bases left unmatched: 6. Germline V lookup: CDR1 SGHNT, CDR2 YYREEE (reference sequence). The CDR3 region has the DNA TGTGCCAGCAGCTTAAGTGGGGGGGATTACGAGCAGTACTTC. It translates to CASSLSGGDYEQYF.

A remark on this clone: This CDR3 is also generated by other DNA sequences in the sample. V and J are TRBV19 and TRBJ1-1; possibly TRBD1 for D (6 bases). Germline V gene sequence: CDR1 LNHDA, CDR2 SQIVND (reference sequence). The CDR3 sequence is 13 residues long. Trimming stripped 1 base from V and 4 bases from J, with 7 bases between. CDR3 nucleotide sequence: TGTGCCAGTAGTATAGGCAGGGGCACTGAAGCTTTCTTT. Its protein product is CASSIGRGTEAFF. The whole variable domain, filled in from reference TRBV19 and TRBJ1-1, reads DGGITQSPKYLFRKEGQNVTLSCEQNLNHDAMYWYRQDPGQGLRLIYYSQIVNDFQKGDIAEGYSVSREKKESFPLTVTSAQKNPTAFYLCASSIGRGTEAFFGQGTRLTVV.

This clone was counted a single time. The chain employs TRBV5-6 and TRBJ2-3; 9 nucleotides agree with TRBD1. V dropped 1 base and J dropped 7; count of bases not matched to a gene: 7. The CDR3 is 15 amino acids. Germline V gives CDR1 SGHDT, CDR2 YYEEEE. Written as DNA, the CDR3 is TGTGCCAGCAGCTTGTCTATACAGGGGGCGTATACGCAGTATTTT. It specifies CASSLSIQGAYTQYF.

V usage is TRBV7-6 and J usage is TRBJ2-7; 10 nucleotides line up with TRBD2. CDR3 length: 14 residues. CDR1 is SGHVS and CDR2 is FNYEAQ in the germline V gene. The V and J ends lost 5 bases and 3 bases, in that order; junction bases with no gene match: 4. This CDR3 is CASSHGLADYEQYF. Here the CDR3 DNA reads TGTGCCAGCAGCCACGGACTAGCGGACTACGAGCAGTACTTC.

The genes are TRBV12-5 and TRBJ2-1; the D gene is possibly TRBD2 (6 bases). The ends were cut back, 2 bases at V and 3 bases at J, with 14 bases in the middle. Germline values: CDR1 LGHNT, CDR2 FRNRAP. The CDR3 spans 16 residues. The CDR3 DNA reads TGTGCTAGTGGTTTGTTTCGCGGGACCGACTACAATGAGCAGTTCTTC. It translates to CASGLFRGTDYNEQFF.

The CDR3 is CASMNIAGTNTGELFF. The DNA for the CDR3 is TGTGCCAGTATGAATATCGCCGGGACGAACACCGGGGAGCTGTTTTTT. The J gene is TRBJ2-2, the V gene TRBV19, with a tentative D call TRBD2 (5 bases). From germline, CDR1 is LNHDA and CDR2 SQIVND (reference sequence). Trimming shortened V by 7 bases and J by 0 bases, and 15 bases separated the two germline ends. The CDR3 contains 16 residues. The whole variable domain, remainder taken from reference TRBV19 and TRBJ2-2, is DGGITQSPKYLFRKEGQNVTLSCEQNLNHDAMYWYRQDPGQGLRLIYYSQIVNDFQKGDIAEGYSVSREKKESFPLTVTSAQKNPTAFYLCASMNIAGTNTGELFFGEGSRLTVL.

This chain uses TRBV4-1 with TRBJ2-3, with 7 bases lining up with TRBD2. The CDR3 totals 17 residues. V lost 1 base, J lost 0 bases, and 7 bases stayed unmatched. The germline CDR1 and CDR2 sequences are MGHRA and YSYEKL. The CDR3 sequence: CASSQGSSSGSTDTQYF. In nucleotides, the CDR3 is TGCGCCAGCAGCCAAGGGTCGTCTAGCGGAAGCACAGATACGCAGTATTTT.

This chain connects TRBV9 to TRBJ2-1, with TRBD2 matching over 7 bases. V trimming: 4 bases; J trimming: 7 bases; junction bases outside the gene matches: 11. The CDR3 covers 15 residues. The germline CDR1 and CDR2 sequences are SGDLS and YYNGEE. In nucleotides, the CDR3 is TGTGCCAGCAGCCTCCGGGGGGTGAGAGGGAATGAGCAGTTCTTC. Translating it yields CASSLRGVRGNEQFF. Full variable domain (remainder filled in from reference TRBV9 and TRBJ2-1): DSGVTQTPKHLITATGQRVTLRCSPRSGDLSVYWYQQSLDQGLQFLIQYYNGEERAKGNILERFSAQQFPDLHSELNLSSLELGDSALYFCASSLRGVRGNEQFFGPGTRLTVL.

The V gene is TRBV25-1, the J gene TRBJ2-7, with unresolved D. This CDR3 is built from 11 residues. Looked up from germline, CDR1 is MGHDK and CDR2 is SYGVNS. V was cut by 4 bases and J by 2 bases, with 3 bases left in between. CDR3 amino acids: CASSVAYEQYF. The CDR3 nucleotides read TGTGCCAGCAGTGTCGCCTACGAGCAGTACTTC.

This sequence joins TRBV9 and TRBJ2-1; 10 positions match TRBD2. This CDR3 spans 15 amino acids. The germline CDR1 and CDR2 sequences are SGDLS and YYNGEE. With 1 base clipped from V and 6 bases from J, the junction kept 4 bases outside the gene matches. CDR3 in amino acids: CASSVSVAGGNEQFF. The CDR3 bases are TGTGCCAGCAGCGTAAGTGTAGCGGGAGGCAATGAGCAGTTCTTC.

The V gene is TRBV28, the J gene TRBJ2-7; the match to TRBD1 covers 9 bases. V dropped 6 bases and J dropped 5; count of bases not matched to a gene: 8. The CDR3 is 14 amino acids. Germline V gene lookup returns CDR1 MDHEN and CDR2 SYDVKM. CDR3 sequence: CASRPRGQGDEQYF. The CDR3 DNA sequence: TGTGCCAGCAGGCCTAGGGGACAGGGAGACGAGCAGTACTTC.

This clone has only a few counts. This chain joins TRBV9 and TRBJ2-3; 7 positions agree with TRBD1. Trimming cost V 3 bases and J 1 base; bases outside gene matches: 8. CDR1 is SGDLS and CDR2 is YYNGEE in the germline V gene. The CDR3 is made up of 16 amino acids. In DNA, the CDR3 is TGTGCCAGCAGCGCGCACACAGGGGAACGCACAGATACGCAGTATTTT. Its translation is CASSAHTGERTDTQYF. Drawing the rest from reference TRBV9 and TRBJ2-3, the complete variable domain is DSGVTQTPKHLITATGQRVTLRCSPRSGDLSVYWYQQSLDQGLQFLIQYYNGEERAKGNILERFSAQQFPDLHSELNLSSLELGDSALYFCASSAHTGERTDTQYFGPGTRLTVL.

The V gene is TRBV5-1, the J gene TRBJ2-2, with TRBD2 identical over 10 bases. This CDR3 spans 16 amino acids. With 4 bases clipped from V and 7 bases from J, the junction kept 10 bases outside the gene matches. CDR1 and CDR2 from the germline V gene are SGHRS and YFSETQ. CDR3 sequence reads: CASSQGTSATFGELFF. The CDR3 DNA reads as TGCGCCAGCAGCCAGGGGACTAGCGCGACATTCGGGGAGCTGTTTTTT.

Concerning this clone: The sample contains more than one DNA sequence encoding this CDR3. This chain uses TRBV4-1 with TRBJ2-5, with TRBD1 matching over 7 bases. V shed 5 bases and J 1 base; nucleotides not matched to a gene: 13. This CDR3 is built from 17 residues. Per germline, CDR1 MGHRA and CDR2 YSYEKL. CDR3 sequence: CASSLQQGPGGQETQYF. The CDR3 DNA reads TGCGCCAGCAGCTTACAACAGGGGCCAGGGGGCCAAGAGACCCAGTACTTC.